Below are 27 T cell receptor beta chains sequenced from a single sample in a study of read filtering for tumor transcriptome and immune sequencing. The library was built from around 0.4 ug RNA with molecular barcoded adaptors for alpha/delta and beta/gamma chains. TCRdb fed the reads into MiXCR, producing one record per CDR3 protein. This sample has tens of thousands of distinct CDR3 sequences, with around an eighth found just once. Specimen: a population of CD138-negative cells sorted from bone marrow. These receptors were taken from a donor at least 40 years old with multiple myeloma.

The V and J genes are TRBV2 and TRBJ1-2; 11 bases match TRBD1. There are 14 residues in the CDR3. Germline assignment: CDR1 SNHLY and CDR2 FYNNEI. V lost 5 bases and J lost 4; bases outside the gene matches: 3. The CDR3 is CASSRTGGTYGYTF. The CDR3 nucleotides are TGTGCCAGCAGTCGGACAGGGGGCACCTATGGCTACACCTTC.

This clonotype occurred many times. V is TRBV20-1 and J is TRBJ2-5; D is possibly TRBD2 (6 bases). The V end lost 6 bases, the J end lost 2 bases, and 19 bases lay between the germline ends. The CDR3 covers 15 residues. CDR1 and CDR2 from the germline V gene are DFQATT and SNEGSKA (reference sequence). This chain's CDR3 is CSASAGRGFQETQYF. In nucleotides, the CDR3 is TGCAGTGCCTCGGCGGGAAGGGGATTTCAAGAGACCCAGTACTTC.

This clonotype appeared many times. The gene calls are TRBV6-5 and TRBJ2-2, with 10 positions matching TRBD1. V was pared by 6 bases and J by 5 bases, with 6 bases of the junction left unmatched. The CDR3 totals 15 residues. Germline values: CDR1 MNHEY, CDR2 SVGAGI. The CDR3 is CASRGDRGQTGELFF. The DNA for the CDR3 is TGTGCCAGCAGGGGAGACAGGGGGCAAACCGGGGAGCTGTTTTTT.

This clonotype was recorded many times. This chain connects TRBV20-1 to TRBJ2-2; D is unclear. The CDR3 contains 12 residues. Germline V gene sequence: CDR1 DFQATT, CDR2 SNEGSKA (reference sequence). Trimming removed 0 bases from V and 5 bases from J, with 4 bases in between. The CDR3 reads CSAREGTGELFF. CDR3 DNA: TGCAGTGCTAGAGAGGGAACCGGGGAGCTGTTTTTT.

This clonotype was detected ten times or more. The CDR3, as DNA: TGCAGTGCTAGCTCCAGACAAGAGACCCAGTACTTC. Amino acid sequence: CSASSRQETQYF. The chain uses TRBV20-1 and TRBJ2-5; no firm D call. Germline values: CDR1 DFQATT, CDR2 SNEGSKA (reference sequence). V shed 3 bases and J shed 2 bases, with 7 bases lying between them. CDR3 size: 12 residues.

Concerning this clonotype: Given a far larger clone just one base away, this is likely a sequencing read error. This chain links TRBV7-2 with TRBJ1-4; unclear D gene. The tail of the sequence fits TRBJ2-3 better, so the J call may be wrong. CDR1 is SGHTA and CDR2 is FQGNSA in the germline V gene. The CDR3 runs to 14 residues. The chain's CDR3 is CASSFLPDMDAQYF. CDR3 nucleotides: TGTGCCAGCAGCTTCCTTCCCGATATGGATGCGCAGTATTTT.

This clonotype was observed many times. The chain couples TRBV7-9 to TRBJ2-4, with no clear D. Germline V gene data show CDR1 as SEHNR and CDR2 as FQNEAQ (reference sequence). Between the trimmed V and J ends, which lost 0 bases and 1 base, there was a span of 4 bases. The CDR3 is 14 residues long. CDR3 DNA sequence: TGTGCCAGCAGCTTAGCCGGGGCCAAAAACATTCAGTACTTC. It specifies CASSLAGAKNIQYF.

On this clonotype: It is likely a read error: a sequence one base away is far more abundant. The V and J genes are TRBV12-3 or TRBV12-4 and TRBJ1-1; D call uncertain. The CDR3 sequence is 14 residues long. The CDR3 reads CGSSLVHLNTEAFF. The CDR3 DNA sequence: TGTGGCAGCAGTTTGGTACATCTGAACACTGAAGCTTTCTTT.

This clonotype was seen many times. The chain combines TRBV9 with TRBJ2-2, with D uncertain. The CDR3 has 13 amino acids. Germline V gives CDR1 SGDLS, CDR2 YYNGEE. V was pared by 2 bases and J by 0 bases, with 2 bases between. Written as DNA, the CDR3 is TGTGCCAGCAGCGTGACGAACACCGGGGAGCTGTTTTTT. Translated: CASSVTNTGELFF.

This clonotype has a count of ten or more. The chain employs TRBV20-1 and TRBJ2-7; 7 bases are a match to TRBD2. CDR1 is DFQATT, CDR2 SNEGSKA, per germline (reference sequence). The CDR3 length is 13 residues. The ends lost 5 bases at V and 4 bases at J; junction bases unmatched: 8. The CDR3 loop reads CSALPSGRYEQYF. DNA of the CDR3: TGCAGTGCTCTGCCTAGCGGAAGGTACGAGCAGTACTTC.

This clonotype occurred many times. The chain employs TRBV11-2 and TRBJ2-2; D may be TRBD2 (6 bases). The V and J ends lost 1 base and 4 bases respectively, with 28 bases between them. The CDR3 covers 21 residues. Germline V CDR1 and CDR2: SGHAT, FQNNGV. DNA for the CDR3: TGTGCCAGCAGCTTAGGAGTGGAACACCCGACTAGAAACCTAATCACCGGGGAGCTGTTTTTT. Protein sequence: CASSLGVEHPTRNLITGELFF.

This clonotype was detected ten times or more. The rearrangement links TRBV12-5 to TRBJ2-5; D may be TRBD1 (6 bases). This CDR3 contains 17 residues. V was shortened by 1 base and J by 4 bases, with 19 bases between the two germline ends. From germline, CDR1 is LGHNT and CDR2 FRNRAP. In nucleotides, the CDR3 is TGTGCTAGTGGTTTGGCCGTGATACAGGGCAGGCGAGAGACCCAGTACTTC. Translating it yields CASGLAVIQGRRETQYF.

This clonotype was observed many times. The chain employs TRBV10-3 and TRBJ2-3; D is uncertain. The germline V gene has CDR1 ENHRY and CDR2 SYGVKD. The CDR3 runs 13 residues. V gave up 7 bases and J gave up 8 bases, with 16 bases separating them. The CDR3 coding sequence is TGTGCCATCACCCGGGCCCTCCCGGGTACGCAGTATTTT. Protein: CAITRALPGTQYF.

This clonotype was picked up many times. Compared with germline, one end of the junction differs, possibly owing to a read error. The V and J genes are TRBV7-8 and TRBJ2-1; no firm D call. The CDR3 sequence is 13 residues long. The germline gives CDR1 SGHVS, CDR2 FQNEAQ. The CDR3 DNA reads TGTGCCAGCAGCTTTTACTCCAACAATGAGCAGTTCTTC. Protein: CASSFYSNNEQFF.

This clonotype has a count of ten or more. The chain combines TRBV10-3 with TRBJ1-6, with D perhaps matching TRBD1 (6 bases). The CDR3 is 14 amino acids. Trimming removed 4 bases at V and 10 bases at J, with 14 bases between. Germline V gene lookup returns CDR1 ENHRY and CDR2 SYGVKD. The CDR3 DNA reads TGTGCCATCAGTGGACAGGTCCATAGATCACCCCTCCACTTT. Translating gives CAISGQVHRSPLHF.

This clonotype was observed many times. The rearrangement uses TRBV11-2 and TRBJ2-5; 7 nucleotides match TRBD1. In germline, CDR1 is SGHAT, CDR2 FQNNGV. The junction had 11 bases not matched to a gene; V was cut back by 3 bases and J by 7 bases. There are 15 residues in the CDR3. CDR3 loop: CASSFSDRVVGTQYF. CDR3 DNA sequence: TGTGCCAGCAGCTTTAGTGACAGGGTCGTTGGGACCCAGTACTTC.

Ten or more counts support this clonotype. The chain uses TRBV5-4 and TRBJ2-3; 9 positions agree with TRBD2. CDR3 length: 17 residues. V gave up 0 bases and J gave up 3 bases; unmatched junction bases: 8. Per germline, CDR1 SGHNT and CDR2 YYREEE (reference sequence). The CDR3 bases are TGTGCCAGCAGCTTGGCGTGGGCTAGCGGGAAAACAGATACGCAGTATTTT. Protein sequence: CASSLAWASGKTDTQYF.

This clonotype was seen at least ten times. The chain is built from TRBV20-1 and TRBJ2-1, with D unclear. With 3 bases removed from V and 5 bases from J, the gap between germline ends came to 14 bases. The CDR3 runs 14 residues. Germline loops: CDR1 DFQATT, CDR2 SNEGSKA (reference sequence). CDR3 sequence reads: CSARTFREHNEQFF. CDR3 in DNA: TGCAGTGCTAGGACTTTCCGAGAACACAATGAGCAGTTCTTC.

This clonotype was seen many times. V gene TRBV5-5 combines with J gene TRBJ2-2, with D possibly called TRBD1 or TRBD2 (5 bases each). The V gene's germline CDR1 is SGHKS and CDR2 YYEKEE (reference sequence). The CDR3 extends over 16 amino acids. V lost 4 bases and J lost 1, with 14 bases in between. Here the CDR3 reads CASSERGPQNTGELFF. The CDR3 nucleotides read TGTGCCAGCAGCGAGAGGGGTCCCCAGAACACCGGGGAGCTGTTTTTT.

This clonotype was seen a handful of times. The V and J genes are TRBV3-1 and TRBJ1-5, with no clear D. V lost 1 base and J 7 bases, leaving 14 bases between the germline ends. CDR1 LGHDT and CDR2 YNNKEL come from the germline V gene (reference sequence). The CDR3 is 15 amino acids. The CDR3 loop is CASSQGRALGQPQHF. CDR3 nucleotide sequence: TGTGCCAGCAGCCAAGGCAGAGCCCTAGGCCAGCCCCAGCATTTT.

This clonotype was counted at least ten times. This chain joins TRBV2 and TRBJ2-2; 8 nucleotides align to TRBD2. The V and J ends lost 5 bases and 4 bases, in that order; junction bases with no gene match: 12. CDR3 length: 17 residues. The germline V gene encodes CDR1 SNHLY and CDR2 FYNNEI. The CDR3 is CASSQIGRSGSTGELFF. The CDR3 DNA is TGTGCCAGCAGTCAAATAGGACGGAGCGGGAGCACCGGGGAGCTGTTTTTT.

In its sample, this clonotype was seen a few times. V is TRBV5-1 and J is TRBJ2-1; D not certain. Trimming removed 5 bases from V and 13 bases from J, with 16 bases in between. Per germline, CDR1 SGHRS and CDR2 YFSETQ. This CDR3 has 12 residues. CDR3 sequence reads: CASRYSSERQFF. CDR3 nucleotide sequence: TGCGCCAGCAGATACTCCTCCGAGCGCCAGTTCTTC. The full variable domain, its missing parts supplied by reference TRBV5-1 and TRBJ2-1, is KAGVTQTPRYLIKTRGQQVTLSCSPISGHRSVSWYQQTPGQGLQFLFEYFSETQRNKGNFPGRFSGRQFSNSRSEMNVSTLELGDSALYLCASRYSSERQFFGPGTRLTVL.

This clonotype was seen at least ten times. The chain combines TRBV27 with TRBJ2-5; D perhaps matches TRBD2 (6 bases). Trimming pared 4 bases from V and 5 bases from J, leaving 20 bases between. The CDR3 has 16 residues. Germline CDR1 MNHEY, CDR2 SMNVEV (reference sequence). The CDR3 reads CASSSTKGRGRETQYF. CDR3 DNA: TGTGCCAGCAGTTCAACGAAGGGCCGGGGGAGGGAGACCCAGTACTTC.

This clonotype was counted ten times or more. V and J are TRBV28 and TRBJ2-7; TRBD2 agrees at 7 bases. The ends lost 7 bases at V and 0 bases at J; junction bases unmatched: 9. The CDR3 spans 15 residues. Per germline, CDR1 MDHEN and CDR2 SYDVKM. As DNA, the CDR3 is TGTGCCAGCACCCTAGCGGAAAGGAGCTCCTACGAGCAGTACTTC. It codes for CASTLAERSSYEQYF.

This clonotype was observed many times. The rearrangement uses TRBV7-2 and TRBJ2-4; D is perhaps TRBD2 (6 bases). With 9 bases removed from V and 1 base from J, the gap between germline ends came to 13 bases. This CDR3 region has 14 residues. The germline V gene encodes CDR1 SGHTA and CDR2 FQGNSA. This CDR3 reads CASYHGGAKNIQYF. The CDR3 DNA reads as TGTGCCAGTTATCACGGGGGTGCCAAAAACATTCAGTACTTC.

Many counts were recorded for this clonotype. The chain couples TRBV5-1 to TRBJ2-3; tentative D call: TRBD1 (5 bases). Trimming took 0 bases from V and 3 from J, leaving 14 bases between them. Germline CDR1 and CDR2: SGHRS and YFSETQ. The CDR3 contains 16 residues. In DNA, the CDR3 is TGCGCCAGCAGCTTGGAGGGGCCCTTGGGAACAGATACGCAGTATTTT. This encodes CASSLEGPLGTDTQYF.

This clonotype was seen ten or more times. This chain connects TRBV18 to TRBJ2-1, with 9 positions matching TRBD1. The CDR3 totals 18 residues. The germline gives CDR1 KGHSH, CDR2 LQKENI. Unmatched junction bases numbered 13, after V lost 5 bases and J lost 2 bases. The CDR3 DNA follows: TGTGCCAGCTCATCCGCCCCACCGGGACAGGGCGCCTACAATGAGCAGTTCTTC. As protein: CASSSAPPGQGAYNEQFF.